This T cell receptor (beta chain) was documented in a study of CD8 T cells in Susac syndrome. V was pared by 0 bases and J by 6 bases, with 12 bases between. CDR1 is MNHEY and CDR2 is SVGEGT in the germline V gene. The CDR3 consists of 15 residues. The RNA, about 0.5 to 1 ug, was put through reverse transcription using random hexamers. One entry per CDR3 protein, called by TCRdb with MiXCR from the immunoSEQ multiplex PCR reads. The data show 250,000 to 300,000 distinct CDR3 sequences, around 91% seen once. The rearrangement links TRBV6-2 or TRBV6-3 to TRBJ1-5; the D gene is possibly TRBD1 (5 bases). Sequencing was performed on CD8+ T cells from PBMCs. The receptor was isolated from a human donor with multiple sclerosis. The CDR3 protein is CASSYSRGFGQPQHF. The CDR3 DNA reads as TGTGCCAGCAGTTACTCTAGGGGTTTCGGTCAGCCCCAGCATTTT.